This T cell receptor (beta chain) stems from a study of radiotherapy plus CTLA-4 blockade in lung cancer listed by TCRdb under 2018. Broadly, across the study: Among enrolled patients, roughly 18% had an objective response and about 30% reached disease control.

This clone was observed once. What this receptor recognizes is not known. No much larger clonotype is one base removed from it; base qualities were not supplied. The method was the immunoSEQ multiplex PCR assay. Drawn from immuneACCESS, this table holds only the in-frame rearrangements with V and J called that TCRdb kept. Clones are partly lost; checked studies trace under half to an unresolved V gene and leave the rest unexplained. This sample gives roughly 69,000 clones in total; around 77% of them show up just once. Roughly 15% of the sample comes from the top ten. Study-level results and caveats: The strongest predictors of response were reported to be early dynamic shifts in blood T cell clones along with a rise in serum interferon-beta following radiation. After treatment with radiotherapy and ipilimumab, TCR clones that originated in tumors expanded in peripheral blood.

V and J are truncated by 6 bases and 1 base respectively, leaving an intervening sequence of 9 bases. The CDR3 has 14 amino acids, counting the end cysteine and phenylalanine. Of the read, only the CDR3 DNA is kept; its 42 bases are in frame from base 1. Taken from the germline V gene, the CDR1 and CDR2 loops are MNHEY and SVGAGI. Focal radiation therapy combined with CTLA-4 blockade (ipilimumab) was tested in patients with chemo-refractory metastatic non-small-cell lung cancer. This TCR was sampled from a human donor with non-small cell lung cancer whose response to radiotherapy plus ipilimumab could not be evaluated. Some clones in this sample may be carry-over from other donors' samples. This chain is built from TRBV6-5 and TRBJ1-4; D gene: possibly TRBD1, on 5 matching bases. Sequenced here: peripheral blood, sampled from a patient treated with radiotherapy plus ipilimumab. The CDR3 reads CASRRQLTNEKLFF. At the DNA level, the sequence is TGTGCCAGCAGACGACAGCTAACTAATGAAAAACTGTTTTTT.